One sample yielded the 16 T cell receptor beta chains listed below, sequenced in a study of T cell responses to AZD1222 COVID-19 vaccine. The protocol was immunoSEQ multiplex PCR, while the TCRdb copy is restricted to in-frame clones and leaves out a portion. The repertoire consists of 60,000 to 70,000 clones, with 82% occurring once and the leading ten covering about 5.6%. The input for sequencing was peripheral blood, taken on day 0 of AZD1222 vaccination. The receptors come from an adult in good health.

V and J are TRBV28 and TRBJ1-2; possible D gene TRBD1, 5 bases. Looked up from germline, CDR1 is MDHEN and CDR2 is SYDVKM. Between the trimmed V and J ends, which lost 7 bases and 4 bases, there was a span of 16 bases. This CDR3 contains 14 residues. This CDR3 is CASIQGKVGYGYTF. Written as DNA, the CDR3 is TGTGCCAGCATCCAGGGTAAAGTTGGCTATGGCTACACCTTC.

The chain carries TRBV12-3 or TRBV12-4 and TRBJ1-6; weak D call: TRBD1 (5 bases). V was pared by 4 bases and J by 14 bases, with 15 bases between. The CDR3 loop spans 13 amino acids. DNA of the CDR3: TGTGCCAGCAGTTCGCTCGTGGGGGGGACCCTCCACTTT. It encodes CASSSLVGGTLHF.

V is TRBV11-1 and J is TRBJ2-7; D unclear. CDR1 SGHAT and CDR2 FQDESV come from the germline V gene (reference sequence). The length of the CDR3 is 15 residues. V was shortened by 1 base and J by 0 bases, with 10 bases between the two germline ends. The CDR3 DNA reads TGTGCCAGCAGCTTAGAACCCGGGTACTCCTACGAGCAGTACTTC. Residues: CASSLEPGYSYEQYF.

The J gene is TRBJ1-1, the V gene TRBV5-6; TRBD1 matches at 8 bases. V gave up 4 bases and J gave up 1 base; unmatched junction bases: 6. Germline V gene data show CDR1 as SGHDT and CDR2 as YYEEEE. CDR3 size: 15 residues. CDR3: CASSAPDRGNTEAFF. CDR3 nucleotide sequence: TGTGCCAGCAGCGCACCTGACAGGGGGAACACTGAAGCTTTCTTT.

This clone came up a few times. The gene calls are TRBV6-2 or TRBV6-3 and TRBJ2-7; D unclear. This CDR3 contains 12 residues. V lost 2 bases and J lost 9, with 11 bases in between. CDR1 is MNHEY and CDR2 is SVGEGT in the germline V gene. CDR3 coding DNA: TGTGCCAGCAGTTACCAGGATTGGGGGCAGTACTTC. Encoded protein: CASSYQDWGQYF.

Only a few counts were recorded for this clone. The rearrangement joins TRBV19 to TRBJ1-1; D gene uncertain. Germline loops: CDR1 LNHDA, CDR2 SQIVND (reference sequence). Trimming shortened V by 4 bases and J by 1 base, and 7 bases separated the two germline ends. The CDR3 runs 13 residues. CDR3 residues: CASSTGTNTEAFF. The CDR3 DNA is TGTGCCAGTAGTACGGGCACGAACACTGAAGCTTTCTTT.

This chain uses TRBV6-1 with TRBJ2-7; the match to TRBD2 covers 11 bases. CDR1 is MNHNS, CDR2 SASEGT, per germline. The CDR3 spans 16 residues. V lost 2 bases, J lost 1 base, and 4 bases stayed unmatched. The DNA of the CDR3 is TGTGCCAGCAGTGAACAGGTAGCGGGGGGGTCCTACGAGCAGTACTTC. It yields the protein CASSEQVAGGSYEQYF.

This chain joins TRBV19 and TRBJ2-5, with 10 bases lining up with TRBD2. Germline V lookup: CDR1 LNHDA, CDR2 SQIVND (reference sequence). The ends lost 1 base at V and 3 bases at J; junction bases unmatched: 2. This CDR3 has 15 residues. The CDR3: CASSIGLAGEETQYF. CDR3 in DNA: TGTGCCAGTAGTATAGGGCTAGCGGGGGAAGAGACCCAGTACTTC.

The chain links TRBV10-2 to TRBJ2-3; 7 nucleotides line up with TRBD1. This CDR3 is 14 amino acids long. The V segment lost 4 bases and the J segment 0 bases; nucleotides outside the gene matches: 1. Germline CDR1 WSHSY, CDR2 SAAADI. CDR3 sequence reads: CASSGRGSTDTQYF. As DNA, the CDR3 is TGCGCCAGCAGTGGCAGGGGGAGCACAGATACGCAGTATTTT.

This chain uses TRBV11-3 with TRBJ1-6; unclear D gene. This CDR3 has 13 amino acids. Trimming took off 2 bases at V and 7 bases at J, with 6 bases between the two ends. Germline V gene data show CDR1 as SGHNT and CDR2 as YENEEA. CDR3 region: CASSLSPNSPLHF. CDR3 bases: TGTGCCAGCAGCTTATCTCCAAATTCACCCCTCCACTTT.

The genes are TRBV6-6 and TRBJ2-2; a weak D match, TRBD1 (6 bases). The germline gives CDR1 MNHNY, CDR2 SVGAGI (reference sequence). The CDR3 consists of 17 residues. Trimming pared 5 bases from V and 0 bases from J, leaving 16 bases between. Here the CDR3 DNA reads TGTGCCAGCAGTCCCCTACAGGGTGGGGCGAACACCGGGGAGCTGTTTTTT. Protein: CASSPLQGGANTGELFF.

There are a few counts of this clone. This rearrangement joins TRBV6-5 to TRBJ2-5; D is perhaps TRBD2 (5 bases). In germline, CDR1 is MNHEY, CDR2 SVGAGI. Deletions cut 4 bases from V and 0 bases from J, with 12 bases between. The CDR3 is made up of 15 amino acids. The CDR3 nucleotides read TGTGCCAGCAGTTTAGAGTGGGGAGACCAAGAGACCCAGTACTTC. Protein product: CASSLEWGDQETQYF.

V gene TRBV2 combines with J gene TRBJ2-4; 8 bases are a match to TRBD2. The CDR3 runs to 12 residues. CDR1 SNHLY and CDR2 FYNNEI come from the germline V gene. V was pared by 8 bases and J by 7 bases, with 4 bases of the junction left unmatched. CDR3 protein: CASLGGGNIQYF. In DNA, the CDR3 is TGTGCCAGCCTCGGGGGGGGCAACATTCAGTACTTC.

The chain couples TRBV4-3 to TRBJ2-7, with a weak D call TRBD2 (6 bases). This CDR3 spans 14 amino acids. Germline V lookup: CDR1 LGHNA, CDR2 YSLEER. Trimming took 6 bases from V and 6 from J, leaving 18 bases between them. The CDR3 DNA is TGCGCCAGCAGTTACAGCTCGACTAGTTTCGAGCAGTACTTC. This translates into CASSYSSTSFEQYF.

The gene calls are TRBV19 and TRBJ1-6; 8 nucleotides agree with TRBD1. This CDR3 is 15 amino acids long. Trimming took 2 bases from V and 8 from J; bases not matched to a gene: 5. Germline-derived CDR1 and CDR2 are LNHDA and SQIVND (reference sequence). CDR3 residues: CASSISIQGDSPLHF. CDR3 in DNA: TGTGCCAGTAGTATATCGATACAGGGGGATTCACCCCTCCACTTT.

V gene TRBV6-1 combines with J gene TRBJ1-5; 9 bases fit TRBD1. The CDR3 totals 14 residues. With V trimmed by 3 bases and J by 4 bases, 1 base remained unmatched. CDR1 is MNHNS and CDR2 is SASEGT in the germline V gene. CDR3 loop: CASSETGGNQPQHF. The CDR3 DNA is TGTGCCAGCAGTGAGACAGGGGGGAATCAGCCCCAGCATTTT.